These 16 T cell receptor beta chains originate from one sample sequenced in a study of T cell changes during pregnancy in multiple sclerosis. Sequencing was performed with immunoSEQ multiplex PCR; in TCRdb, only in-frame clones are kept and a portion is missing. The repertoire consists of 65,000 to 70,000 clones, with approximately 92% occurring once and the leading ten covering under 2%. Sequenced here: peripheral blood, sampled in the third trimester of pregnancy. The receptors were gathered from a female donor in good health, enrolled as a control in a pregnancy study.

The CDR3, as DNA: TGTGCCAGCAGTTACTCCAGTACAGGGTTCGGCGAGCAGTACTTC. Encoded protein: CASSYSSTGFGEQYF. The chain carries TRBV6-5 and TRBJ2-7; tentative D call: TRBD1 (6 bases). The CDR3 contains 15 residues. Trimming took 0 bases from V and 6 from J, leaving 15 bases between them. In germline, CDR1 is MNHEY, CDR2 SVGAGI.

The chain links TRBV27 to TRBJ2-3, with D unclear. The germline V gene encodes CDR1 MNHEY and CDR2 SMNVEV (reference sequence). The V gene lost 3 bases and the J gene lost 4 bases, with 2 bases spanning the gap. The CDR3 has 11 residues. This CDR3 reads CASSFSDTQYF. For the CDR3, the DNA is TGTGCCAGCAGTTTCTCAGATACGCAGTATTTT.

The chain couples TRBV7-9 to TRBJ2-5; 9 bases fit TRBD2. Unmatched junction bases numbered 12, after V lost 5 bases and J lost 5 bases. Germline V lookup: CDR1 SEHNR, CDR2 FQNEAQ (reference sequence). The CDR3 extends over 16 amino acids. The CDR3 loop reads CASSLLGSSGAETQYF. The CDR3 coding sequence is TGTGCCAGCAGCCTACTAGGCTCTAGCGGGGCGGAGACCCAGTACTTC.

The CDR3 spells CASATGTGGRYEQYF. The CDR3 DNA follows: TGTGCCAGCGCAACCGGGACAGGAGGGAGATACGAGCAGTACTTC. V and J are TRBV28 and TRBJ2-7; the match to TRBD1 covers 8 bases. J gave up 4 bases and V 8 bases, and 13 bases lay outside the gene matches. CDR3 length: 15 amino acids. Germline V gene lookup returns CDR1 MDHEN and CDR2 SYDVKM.

This rearrangement joins TRBV19 to TRBJ1-5, with D perhaps TRBD1 (6 bases). The V and J ends lost 9 bases and 0 bases respectively, with 15 bases between them. CDR1 LNHDA and CDR2 SQIVND come from the germline V gene (reference sequence). The CDR3 is made up of 15 amino acids. CDR3 residues: CASRTEDYSNQPQHF. The CDR3 DNA reads TGTGCCAGCCGGACAGAAGACTATAGCAATCAGCCCCAGCATTTT.

In nucleotides, the CDR3 is TGTGCCAGTAAGGATAGACTAGCGGGATTCATTCTGGTCGACTACGAGCAGTACTTC. Translated, it gives CASKDRLAGFILVDYEQYF. The J gene is TRBJ2-7, the V gene TRBV19, with TRBD2 matching over 11 bases. CDR1 and CDR2 from the germline V gene are LNHDA and SQIVND (reference sequence). With V trimmed by 7 bases and J by 3 bases, 20 bases remained unmatched. The CDR3 has 19 residues.

This clone was detected only once. This chain uses TRBV7-3 with TRBJ2-1; 9 bases line up with TRBD2. After removal of 1 base from V and 12 bases from J, the junction contained 13 bases not matched to a gene. The CDR3 is 16 amino acids. Germline loops: CDR1 SGHTA, CDR2 FQGTGA. The CDR3 reads CASSLNPGTSKRGQFF. In nucleotides, the CDR3 is TGTGCCAGCAGCTTAAACCCCGGGACTAGCAAACGGGGGCAGTTCTTC.

This rearrangement joins TRBV4-2 to TRBJ1-6; possible D gene TRBD1, 5 bases. Deletions cut 8 bases from V and 7 bases from J, with 18 bases between. Germline values: CDR1 LGHNA, CDR2 YNFKEQ. The CDR3 is made up of 15 amino acids. The CDR3 DNA sequence: TGTGCCAGCGCCCCCTCGTGGGGGGAAAATTCACCCCTCCACTTT. Translated, it gives CASAPSWGENSPLHF.

This clone was seen at least ten times. The chain links TRBV15 to TRBJ2-2; D might be TRBD2 (5 bases). V lost 7 bases and J lost 3, with 15 bases in between. This CDR3 contains 15 residues. The V gene's germline CDR1 is LNHNV and CDR2 YYDKDF (reference sequence). The CDR3 DNA is TGTGCCACCACCTCAAATGGCGGGTACACCGGGGAGCTGTTTTTT. Encoded protein: CATTSNGGYTGELFF.

The rearrangement uses TRBV10-3 and TRBJ2-1; 9 nucleotides agree with TRBD2. The germline CDR1 and CDR2 sequences are ENHRY and SYGVKD. The CDR3 sequence is 16 residues long. V lost 0 bases to trimming and J lost 6 bases; unmatched junction nucleotides: 6. The CDR3 DNA follows: TGTGCCATCAGTGAGTCTAATAGCGGGAGTGGCAATGAGCAGTTCTTC. It encodes CAISESNSGSGNEQFF.

To note about this clone: Distinct nucleotide sequences in the sample also encode this CDR3. This CDR3 reads CAIKGRLGQGPNTIYF. DNA of the CDR3: TGTGCCATTAAGGGGCGCCTAGGACAGGGGCCGAACACCATATATTTT. The J gene is TRBJ1-3, the V gene TRBV10-3, with TRBD1 identical over 9 bases. The CDR3 loop spans 16 amino acids. CDR1 and CDR2 (germline): ENHRY, SYGVKD. With 9 bases clipped from V and 7 bases from J, the junction kept 16 bases outside the gene matches.

The table lists this clone with a count of one. The rearrangement uses TRBV7-9 and TRBJ2-5, with 7 bases aligning to TRBD2. Trimming removed 5 bases from V and 5 bases from J; junction bases left unmatched: 14. Germline V gene sequence: CDR1 SEHNR, CDR2 FQNEAQ (reference sequence). This CDR3 is built from 16 residues. CDR3 loop: CASSQRLAGAVETQYF. CDR3 in DNA: TGTGCCAGCAGCCAACGTCTCGCGGGAGCTGTTGAGACCCAGTACTTC.

This chain uses TRBV6-1 with TRBJ1-2; D is unclear. The CDR3 length is 15 residues. Trimming removed 5 bases from V and 5 bases from J, with 18 bases in between. Germline CDR1 MNHNS, CDR2 SASEGT. In DNA, the CDR3 is TGTGCCAGCAGTAGAACCCGACAAGCCCTATATGGCTACACCTTC. Its translation: CASSRTRQALYGYTF.

V and J are TRBV28 and TRBJ1-2, with 9 bases that match TRBD1. The junction had 6 bases not matched to a gene; V was cut back by 3 bases and J by 7 bases. The CDR3 runs to 14 residues. Germline assignment: CDR1 MDHEN and CDR2 SYDVKM. The DNA of the CDR3 is TGTGCCAGCAGTTTCGGACAGGGGCGGGGTGGCTACACCTTC. The encoded protein is CASSFGQGRGGYTF.

CDR3 amino acids: CASSPRAGGGETQYF. CDR3 sequence (DNA): TGTGCCAGCTCACCACGGGCGGGAGGTGGAGAGACCCAGTACTTC. This chain connects TRBV18 to TRBJ2-5; 8 nucleotides align to TRBD2. V shed 1 base, J shed 4 bases, and the junction held 5 bases outside the gene matches. The length of the CDR3 is 15 residues. Germline V gives CDR1 KGHSH, CDR2 LQKENI.

The gene calls are TRBV6-1 and TRBJ2-7; 11 nucleotides align to TRBD2. This CDR3 comprises 15 residues. With 6 bases clipped from V and 0 bases from J, the junction kept 4 bases outside the gene matches. Per germline, CDR1 MNHNS and CDR2 SASEGT. The CDR3 loop is CASSGLAGGSYEQYF. The DNA for the CDR3 is TGTGCCAGCAGCGGGCTAGCGGGAGGCTCCTACGAGCAGTACTTC.